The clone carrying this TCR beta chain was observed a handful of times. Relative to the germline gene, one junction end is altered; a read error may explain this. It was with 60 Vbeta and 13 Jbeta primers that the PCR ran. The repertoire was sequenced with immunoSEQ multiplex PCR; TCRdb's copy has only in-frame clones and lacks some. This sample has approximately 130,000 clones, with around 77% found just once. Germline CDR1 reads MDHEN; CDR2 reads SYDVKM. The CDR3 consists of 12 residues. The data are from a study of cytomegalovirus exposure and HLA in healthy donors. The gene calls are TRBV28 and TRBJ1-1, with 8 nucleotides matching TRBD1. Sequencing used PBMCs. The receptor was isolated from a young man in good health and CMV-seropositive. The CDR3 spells CASSFQGADAFF. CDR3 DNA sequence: TGTGCCAGCAGTTTTCAGGGGGCTGACGCTTTCTTT. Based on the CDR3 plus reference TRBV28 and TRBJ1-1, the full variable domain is DVKVTQSSRYLVKRTGEKVFLECVQDMDHENMFWYRQDPGLGLRLIYFSYDVKMKEKGDIPEGYSVSREKKERFSLILESASTNQTSMYLCASSFQGADAFFGQGTRLTVV.